This section outlines one T cell receptor (beta chain) sequence together with its context. Its antigen is not identified. These data belong to a study of T cell clusters in autoimmune cytopenias. Study results and limitations: No cluster-lack signature appeared between secondary cytopenia and chronic lymphocytic leukemia patients, apparently due to lymphoma masking. Exclusive TRB clusters were around 2.9-fold more numerous in healthy donors than in active autoimmune hepatitis.

The CDR3 has 16 amino acids. Germline CDR1 WNHNN, CDR2 SYGVQD (reference sequence). One tube held mixed TRB-A and TRB-B primer pools for touch-down PCR. Following a re-call of the multiplex PCR reads, TCRdb has one entry per CDR3 protein and lacks DNA. Its clone listing holds about a thousand distinct CDR3 sequences. TRB amplification used approximately 250 ng of peripheral blood genomic DNA. The origin of this receptor is a human donor with an autoimmune cytopenia, with autoimmune hepatitis or in good health (not recorded which). The chain joins TRBV10-1 to TRBJ2-1. The sequenced sample consisted of peripheral blood. This chain's CDR3 is CASSEWGSGSYNEQFF.